The 3 T cell receptor beta chains presented below share a single source sample, sequenced in a study of blood T cell repertoires in COVID-19. The method was immunoSEQ multiplex PCR; TCRdb's version includes in-frame clones alone and lacks a portion of them. The profile covers 300,000 or so clones, with 85% to 90% appearing a single time and roughly 2.8% taken by the ten largest. Sequenced material: peripheral blood. These receptors were obtained from a young woman with COVID-19, enrolled during active disease.

The gene calls are TRBV3-1 (or the pseudogene TRBV3-2) and TRBJ1-2; 8 bases are shared with TRBD1. Looked up from germline, CDR1 is LGHDT and CDR2 is YNNKEL (reference sequence). Unmatched junction bases numbered 6, after V lost 5 bases and J lost 7 bases. The CDR3 runs to 13 residues. The CDR3 nucleotides are TGTGCCAGCAGCGGACAGGGTGGAGCTGGCTACACCTTC. Its protein is CASSGQGGAGYTF.

The gene calls are TRBV5-1 and TRBJ1-1, with 7 bases fitting TRBD1. The CDR3 runs 15 residues. Per the germline V gene, CDR1 is SGHRS and CDR2 is YFSETQ. Trimming cost V 0 bases and J 3 bases; bases outside gene matches: 5. The CDR3 spells CASSLGDRADTEAFF. The CDR3 DNA follows: TGCGCCAGCAGCTTGGGTGACAGGGCGGACACTGAAGCTTTCTTT. Combining the CDR3 with reference TRBV5-1 and TRBJ1-1 gives the whole variable domain KAGVTQTPRYLIKTRGQQVTLSCSPISGHRSVSWYQQTPGQGLQFLFEYFSETQRNKGNFPGRFSGRQFSNSRSEMNVSTLELGDSALYLCASSLGDRADTEAFFGQGTRLTVV.

The chain joins TRBV11-2 to TRBJ2-3, with 7 nucleotides matching TRBD2. Germline CDR1 is SGHAT and CDR2 is FQNNGV. This CDR3 is built from 15 residues. After removal of 0 bases from V and 0 bases from J, the junction contained 0 bases not matched to a gene. The CDR3 DNA sequence: TGTGCCAGCAGCTTAGACGGGGGGAGCACAGATACGCAGTATTTT. Its translation is CASSLDGGSTDTQYF.